This passage covers 3 T cell receptor beta chains from one sample sequenced in a study of T cell repertoires in cytomegalovirus infection. TCRdb itself ran the reads through MiXCR, one entry per CDR3 protein. The data contain some 100,000 distinct CDR3 sequences, less than 25% of them singletons. The sequenced sample was CD8+ T cells from PBMCs. The receptors originated from a human donor in good health (CMV status not recorded). Some clones in this sample may be carry-over from other donors' samples.

This clonotype was seen a single time. A much larger clone differs from this one at a single base, so this may be a read error. CDR3 sequence: CASSLDTGLVYEQFF. The CDR3 DNA sequence: TGTGCCAGCAGCTTAGACACGGGACTAGTCTATGAGCAGTTCTTC. J is TRBJ2-1 and V is TRBV7-2; 8 positions agree with TRBD2. The CDR3 sequence is 15 residues long. V lost 1 base and J lost 8; bases outside the gene matches: 7. The V gene's germline CDR1 is SGHTA and CDR2 FQGNSA. Full variable domain (outside the CDR3, taken from reference TRBV7-2 and TRBJ2-1): GAGVSQSPSNKVTEKGKDVELRCDPISGHTALYWYRQSLGQGLEFLIYFQGNSAPDKSGLPSDRFSAERTGGSVSTLTIQRTQQEDSAVYLCASSLDTGLVYEQFFGPGTRLTVL.

The table lists this clonotype with many counts. V gene TRBV4-3 combines with J gene TRBJ2-6; D unresolved. V lost 4 bases and J 0 bases, leaving 10 bases between the germline ends. The CDR3 runs 16 residues. The germline gives CDR1 LGHNA, CDR2 YSLEER. The CDR3 sequence: CASSRDTYSGANVLTF. The DNA for the CDR3 is TGCGCCAGCAGCCGAGACACCTACTCTGGGGCCAACGTCCTGACTTTC.

This clonotype came up once. The chain joins TRBV2 to TRBJ2-1, with a possible D match to TRBD2 (5 bases). Germline assignment: CDR1 SNHLY and CDR2 FYNNEI. The V end lost 2 bases, the J end lost 0 bases, and 11 bases lay between the germline ends. The CDR3 contains 16 residues. The CDR3 protein is CASSESSGSSYNEQFF. CDR3 nucleotides: TGTGCCAGCAGTGAATCGTCGGGGAGCTCCTACAATGAGCAGTTCTTC.